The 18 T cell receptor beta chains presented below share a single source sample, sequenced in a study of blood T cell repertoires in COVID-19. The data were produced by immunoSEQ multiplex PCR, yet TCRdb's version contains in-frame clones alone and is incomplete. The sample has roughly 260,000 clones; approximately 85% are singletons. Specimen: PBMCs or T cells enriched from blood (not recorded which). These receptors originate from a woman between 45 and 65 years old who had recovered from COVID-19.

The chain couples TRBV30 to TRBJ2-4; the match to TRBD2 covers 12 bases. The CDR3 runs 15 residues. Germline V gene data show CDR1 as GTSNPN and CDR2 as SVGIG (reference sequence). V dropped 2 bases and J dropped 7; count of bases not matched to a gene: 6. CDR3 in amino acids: CAWSMLAGGPNIQYF. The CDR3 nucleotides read TGTGCCTGGAGTATGCTAGCGGGAGGGCCGAACATTCAGTACTTC.

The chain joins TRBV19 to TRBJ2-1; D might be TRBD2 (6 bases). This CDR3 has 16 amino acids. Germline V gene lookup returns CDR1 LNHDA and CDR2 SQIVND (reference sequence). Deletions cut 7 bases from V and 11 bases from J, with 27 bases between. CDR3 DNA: TGTGCCAGTATAGGGACTTCGCGAGCCGGCCAGCCGAAGCAGTTCTTC. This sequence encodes CASIGTSRAGQPKQFF.

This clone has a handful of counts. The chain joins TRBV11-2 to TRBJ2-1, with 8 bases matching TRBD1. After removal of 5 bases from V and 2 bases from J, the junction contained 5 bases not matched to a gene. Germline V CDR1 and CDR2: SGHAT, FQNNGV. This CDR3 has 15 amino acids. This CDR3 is CASSPLRGPYNEQFF. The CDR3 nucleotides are TGTGCCAGCAGCCCACTCAGGGGGCCCTACAATGAGCAGTTCTTC.

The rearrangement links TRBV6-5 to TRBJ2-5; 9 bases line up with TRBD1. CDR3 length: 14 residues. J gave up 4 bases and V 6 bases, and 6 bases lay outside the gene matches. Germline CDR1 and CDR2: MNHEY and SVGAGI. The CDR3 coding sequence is TGTGCCAGCAGAAACAGGGGGCGCCTAGAGACCCAGTACTTC. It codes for CASRNRGRLETQYF.

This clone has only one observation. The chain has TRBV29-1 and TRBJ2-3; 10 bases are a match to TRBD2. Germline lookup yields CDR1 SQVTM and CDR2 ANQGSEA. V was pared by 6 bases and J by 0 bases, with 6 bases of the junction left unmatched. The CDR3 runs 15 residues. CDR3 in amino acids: CSVGATSGSTDTQYF. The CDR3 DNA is TGCAGCGTGGGAGCGACTAGCGGGAGCACAGATACGCAGTATTTT.

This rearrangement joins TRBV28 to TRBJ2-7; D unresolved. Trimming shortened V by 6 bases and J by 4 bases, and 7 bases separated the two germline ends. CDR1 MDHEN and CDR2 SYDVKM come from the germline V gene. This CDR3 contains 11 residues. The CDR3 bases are TGTGCCAGCAGGACTCCGTACGAGCAGTACTTC. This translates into CASRTPYEQYF. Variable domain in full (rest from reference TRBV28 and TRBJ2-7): DVKVTQSSRYLVKRTGEKVFLECVQDMDHENMFWYRQDPGLGLRLIYFSYDVKMKEKGDIPEGYSVSREKKERFSLILESASTNQTSMYLCASRTPYEQYFGPGTRLTVT.

CDR3 amino acids: CASSLPEDRLNYGYTF. Here the CDR3 DNA reads TGTGCCAGCAGCTTACCTGAGGACAGATTGAACTATGGCTACACCTTC. This chain joins TRBV7-8 and TRBJ1-2, with D possibly being TRBD1 (6 bases). Germline CDR1 SGHVS, CDR2 FQNEAQ. The CDR3 contains 16 residues. Deletions cut 2 bases from V and 2 bases from J, with 15 bases between.

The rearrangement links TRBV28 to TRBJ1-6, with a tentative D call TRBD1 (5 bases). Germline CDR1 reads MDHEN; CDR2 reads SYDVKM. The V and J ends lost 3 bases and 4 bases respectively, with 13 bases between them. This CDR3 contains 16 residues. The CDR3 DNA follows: TGTGCCAGCAGTTTTGGCAGGGCATCATATAATTCACCCCTCCACTTT. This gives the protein CASSFGRASYNSPLHF. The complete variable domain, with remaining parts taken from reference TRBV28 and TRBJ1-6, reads DVKVTQSSRYLVKRTGEKVFLECVQDMDHENMFWYRQDPGLGLRLIYFSYDVKMKEKGDIPEGYSVSREKKERFSLILESASTNQTSMYLCASSFGRASYNSPLHFGNGTRLTVT.

The CDR3 DNA reads TGCGCCAGCAGCGAACAGAAGAGCTCTGGAAACACCATATATTTT. Translation gives CASSEQKSSGNTIYF. The chain links TRBV5-1 to TRBJ1-3; the D is unclear. The CDR3 covers 15 residues. Looked up from germline, CDR1 is SGHRS and CDR2 is YFSETQ. Trimming pared 4 bases from V and 0 bases from J, leaving 11 bases between.

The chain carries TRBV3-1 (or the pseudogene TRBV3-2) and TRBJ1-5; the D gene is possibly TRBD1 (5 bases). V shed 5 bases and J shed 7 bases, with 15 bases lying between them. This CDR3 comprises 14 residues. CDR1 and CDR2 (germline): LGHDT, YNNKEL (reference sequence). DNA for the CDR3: TGTGCCAGCAGCGAGCGGGCAGGGTGGCAGCCCCAGCATTTT. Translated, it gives CASSERAGWQPQHF.

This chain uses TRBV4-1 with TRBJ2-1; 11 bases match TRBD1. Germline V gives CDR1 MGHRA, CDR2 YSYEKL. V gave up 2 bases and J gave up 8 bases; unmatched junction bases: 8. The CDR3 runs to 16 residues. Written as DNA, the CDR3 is TGCGCCAGCAGCCAATGGGACAGGGGGGCTCGTTATGAGCAGTTCTTC. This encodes CASSQWDRGARYEQFF.

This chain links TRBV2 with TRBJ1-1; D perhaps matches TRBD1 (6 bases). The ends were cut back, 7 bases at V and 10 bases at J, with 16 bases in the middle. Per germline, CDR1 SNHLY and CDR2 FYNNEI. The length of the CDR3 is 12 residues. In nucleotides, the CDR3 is TGTGCCAGCACCTATCAGGGGATCGGAGCTTTCTTT. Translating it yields CASTYQGIGAFF. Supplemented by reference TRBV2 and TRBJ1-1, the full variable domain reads EPEVTQTPSHQVTQMGQEVILRCVPISNHLYFYWYRQILGQKVEFLVSFYNNEISEKSEIFDDQFSVERPDGSNFTLKIRSTKLEDSAMYFCASTYQGIGAFFGQGTRLTVV.

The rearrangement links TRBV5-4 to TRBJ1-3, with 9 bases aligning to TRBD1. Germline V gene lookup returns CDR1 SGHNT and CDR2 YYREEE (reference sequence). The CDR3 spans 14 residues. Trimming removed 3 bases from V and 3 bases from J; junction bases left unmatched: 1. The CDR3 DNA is TGTGCCAGCAGCTCGACAGGGGGTGGAAACACCATATATTTT. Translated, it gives CASSSTGGGNTIYF.

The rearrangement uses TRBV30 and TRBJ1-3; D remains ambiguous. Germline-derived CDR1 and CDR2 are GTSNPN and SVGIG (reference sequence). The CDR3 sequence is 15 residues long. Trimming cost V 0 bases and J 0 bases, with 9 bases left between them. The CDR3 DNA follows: TGTGCCTGGAGTGTATTCTCGGGCTCTGGAAACACCATATATTTT. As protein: CAWSVFSGSGNTIYF.

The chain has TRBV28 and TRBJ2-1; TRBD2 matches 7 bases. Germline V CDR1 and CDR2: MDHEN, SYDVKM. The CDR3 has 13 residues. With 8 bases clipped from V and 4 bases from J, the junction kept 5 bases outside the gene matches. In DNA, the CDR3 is TGTGCCAGCGCTGGACTAGTTTACAATGAGCAGTTCTTC. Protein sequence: CASAGLVYNEQFF.

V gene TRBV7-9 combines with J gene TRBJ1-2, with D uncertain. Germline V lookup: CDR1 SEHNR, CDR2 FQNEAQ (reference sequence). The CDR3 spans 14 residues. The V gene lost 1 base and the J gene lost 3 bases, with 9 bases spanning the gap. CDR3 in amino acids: CASSLDGGYYGYTF. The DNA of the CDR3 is TGTGCCAGCAGCTTAGACGGCGGTTACTATGGCTACACCTTC.

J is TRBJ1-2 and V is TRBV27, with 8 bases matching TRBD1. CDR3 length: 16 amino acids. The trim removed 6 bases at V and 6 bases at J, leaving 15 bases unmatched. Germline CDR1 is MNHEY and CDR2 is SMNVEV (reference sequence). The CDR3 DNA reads TGTGCCAGCAGGAGACAGGGGATCCCTCTCGAGGATGGCTACACCTTC. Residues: CASRRQGIPLEDGYTF.

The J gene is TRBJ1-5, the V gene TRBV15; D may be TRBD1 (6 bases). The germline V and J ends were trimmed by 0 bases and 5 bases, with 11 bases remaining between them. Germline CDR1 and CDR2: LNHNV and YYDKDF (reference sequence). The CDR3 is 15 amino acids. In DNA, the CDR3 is TGTGCCACCAGCAGAGATTGGGCAGGGGATCAGCCCCAGCATTTT. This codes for CATSRDWAGDQPQHF.